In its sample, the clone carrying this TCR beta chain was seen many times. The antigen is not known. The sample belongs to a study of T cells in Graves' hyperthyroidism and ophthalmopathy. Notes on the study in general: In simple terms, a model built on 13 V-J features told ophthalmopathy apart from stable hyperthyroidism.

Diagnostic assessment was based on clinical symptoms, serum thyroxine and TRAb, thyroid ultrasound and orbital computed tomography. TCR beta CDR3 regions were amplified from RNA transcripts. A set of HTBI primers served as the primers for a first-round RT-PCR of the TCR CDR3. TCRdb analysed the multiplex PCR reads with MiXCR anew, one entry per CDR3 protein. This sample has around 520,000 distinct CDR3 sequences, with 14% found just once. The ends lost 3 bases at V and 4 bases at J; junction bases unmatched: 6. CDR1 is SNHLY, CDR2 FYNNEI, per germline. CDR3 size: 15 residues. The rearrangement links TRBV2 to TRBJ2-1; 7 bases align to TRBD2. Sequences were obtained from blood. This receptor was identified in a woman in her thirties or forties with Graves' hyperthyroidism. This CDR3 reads CASSEGWEGYNEQFF. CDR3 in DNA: TGTGCCAGCAGTGAGGGGTGGGAGGGTTACAATGAGCAGTTCTTC.